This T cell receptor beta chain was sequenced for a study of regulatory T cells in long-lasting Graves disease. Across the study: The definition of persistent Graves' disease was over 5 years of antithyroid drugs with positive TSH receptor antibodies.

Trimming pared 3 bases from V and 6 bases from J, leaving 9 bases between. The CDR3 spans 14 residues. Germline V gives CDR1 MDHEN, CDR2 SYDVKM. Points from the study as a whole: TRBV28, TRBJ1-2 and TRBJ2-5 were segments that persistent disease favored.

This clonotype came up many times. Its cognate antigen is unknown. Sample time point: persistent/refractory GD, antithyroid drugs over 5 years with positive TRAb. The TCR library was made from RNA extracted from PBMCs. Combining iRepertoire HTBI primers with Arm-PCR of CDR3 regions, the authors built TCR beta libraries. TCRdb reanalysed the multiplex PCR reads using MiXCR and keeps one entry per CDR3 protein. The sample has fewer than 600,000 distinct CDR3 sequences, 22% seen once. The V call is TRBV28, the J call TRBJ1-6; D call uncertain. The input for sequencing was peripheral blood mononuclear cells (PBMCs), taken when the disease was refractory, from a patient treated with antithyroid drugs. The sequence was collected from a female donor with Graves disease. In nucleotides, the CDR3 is TGTGCCAGCAGTTTGAGGGCGTCTAATTCACCCCTCCACTTT. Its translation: CASSLRASNSPLHF.